Below are 32 T cell receptor beta chains sequenced from a single sample in a study of OX40 agonist ivuxolimab in advanced cancers. The data were produced by immunoSEQ multiplex PCR, yet TCRdb's version contains in-frame clones alone and is incomplete. The sample records 60,000 to 70,000 clones, 70% to 90% being singletons. The input for sequencing was CD4+ or CD8+ T cells sorted from blood, taken in a trial of the OX40 agonist ivuxolimab. The receptors were gathered from an adult with an advanced solid tumor such as melanoma, head and neck, liver or kidney cancer.

This clone was detected once. The chain couples TRBV19 to TRBJ2-5; TRBD2 might be the D (5 bases). Trimming took off 4 bases at V and 2 bases at J, with 8 bases between the two ends. The germline CDR1 and CDR2 sequences are LNHDA and SQIVND (reference sequence). This CDR3 spans 13 amino acids. CDR3 bases: TGTGCCAGTAGTACCGGGGTTCAAGAGACCCAGTACTTC. Translation: CASSTGVQETQYF.

The chain combines TRBV7-9 with TRBJ2-3; 11 bases align to TRBD2. CDR3 length equals 17 residues. Germline V lookup: CDR1 SEHNR, CDR2 FQNEAQ (reference sequence). Trimming took 5 bases from V and 1 from J; bases not matched to a gene: 8. The CDR3 DNA is TGTGCCAGCAGCCGGAGACTAGCGGGGCCGCGCACAGATACGCAGTATTTT. It translates to CASSRRLAGPRTDTQYF.

This chain joins TRBV7-3 and TRBJ1-2; D is unclear. Trimming took 2 bases from V and 2 from J, leaving 6 bases between them. CDR1 and CDR2 from the germline V gene are SGHTA and FQGTGA. The CDR3 length is 13 residues. CDR3 region: CASSLDGNYGYTF. The DNA for the CDR3 is TGTGCCAGCAGCTTAGACGGGAACTATGGCTACACCTTC.

This clone has only one observation. The chain couples TRBV29-1 to TRBJ2-1; the match to TRBD1 covers 9 bases. Trimming cost V 4 bases and J 6 bases; bases outside gene matches: 7. The CDR3 runs 14 residues. The V gene's germline CDR1 is SQVTM and CDR2 ANQGSEA. In DNA form, the CDR3 reads TGCAGCGTTGGCCCACAGGGGGCTACCAATGAGCAGTTCTTC. Translation: CSVGPQGATNEQFF.

This clone occurred once. The genes are TRBV30 and TRBJ2-1, with unresolved D. V lost 0 bases and J lost 7, with 7 bases in between. Germline values: CDR1 GTSNPN, CDR2 SVGIG (reference sequence). The CDR3 is 12 residues long. The CDR3 nucleotides read TGTGCCTGGAGTGTACTGGGTAATGAGCAGTTCTTC. It specifies CAWSVLGNEQFF.

The chain combines TRBV28 with TRBJ1-2; D gene unclear. V dropped 2 bases and J dropped 3 bases, with 7 bases sitting between them. The CDR3 covers 13 residues. CDR1 MDHEN and CDR2 SYDVKM come from the germline V gene. CDR3 protein: CASSLMSDYGYTF. Written as DNA, the CDR3 is TGTGCCAGCAGTTTAATGAGTGACTATGGCTACACCTTC.

The chain combines TRBV10-2 with TRBJ1-1, with D possibly being TRBD1 (6 bases). From germline, CDR1 is WSHSY and CDR2 SAAADI. The CDR3 length is 14 residues. Trimming removed 5 bases at V and 1 base at J, with 11 bases between. CDR3: CASSKQGQNTEAFF. CDR3 nucleotides: TGCGCCAGCAGTAAACAGGGACAGAACACTGAAGCTTTCTTT.

The chain is built from TRBV27 and TRBJ2-3; 8 nucleotides line up with TRBD2. Per the germline V gene, CDR1 is MNHEY and CDR2 is SMNVEV (reference sequence). The CDR3 has 15 amino acids. V shed 7 bases and J 5 bases; nucleotides not matched to a gene: 11. The CDR3: CASTLAGSVVDTQYF. The CDR3 DNA follows: TGTGCCAGCACATTAGCGGGATCGGTGGTAGATACGCAGTATTTT.

The chain joins TRBV7-2 to TRBJ2-5; D uncertain. This CDR3 is 11 amino acids long. CDR1 and CDR2 (germline): SGHTA, FQGNSA. Trimming took off 5 bases at V and 2 bases at J, with 3 bases between the two ends. The CDR3 DNA reads TGTGCCAGCAGCATGCAAGAGACCCAGTACTTC. Its protein product is CASSMQETQYF.

J is TRBJ1-1 and V is TRBV9; possibly TRBD1 for D (6 bases). Germline CDR1 reads SGDLS; CDR2 reads YYNGEE. V lost 0 bases, J lost 7 bases, and 16 bases lay in between. The CDR3 is made up of 15 amino acids. CDR3 protein: CASSVGVEGGNEAFF. CDR3 nucleotide sequence: TGTGCCAGCAGCGTAGGCGTGGAAGGGGGAAATGAAGCTTTCTTT.

This rearrangement joins TRBV7-6 to TRBJ1-4; 10 positions agree with TRBD1. The CDR3 is 14 residues long. With V trimmed by 1 base and J by 8 bases, 1 base remained unmatched. Germline lookup yields CDR1 SGHVS and CDR2 FNYEAQ. Here the CDR3 reads CASSLGDRGEKLFF. CDR3 coding DNA: TGTGCCAGCAGCTTAGGGGACAGGGGCGAAAAACTGTTTTTT.

Worth noting for this clone: The junction does not match germline at one end; this may be a read error. V and J are TRBV28 and TRBJ2-5; TRBD2 aligns across 14 bases. Germline-derived CDR1 and CDR2 are MDHEN and SYDVKM. The CDR3 has 14 residues. CDR3 sequence reads: CASWTPGLAGVADF. The CDR3 DNA is TGTGCCAGCTGGACCCCGGGACTAGCGGGAGTTGCGGACTTC.

The rearrangement uses TRBV5-1 and TRBJ2-1; D may be TRBD1 (6 bases). This CDR3 is built from 15 residues. Trimming stripped 4 bases from V and 5 bases from J, with 16 bases between. Germline V gives CDR1 SGHRS, CDR2 YFSETQ. The CDR3: CASSRLGHADNEQFF. The CDR3 nucleotides are TGCGCCAGCAGCCGGTTGGGACATGCGGACAATGAGCAGTTCTTC. The whole variable domain, remainder taken from reference TRBV5-1 and TRBJ2-1, is KAGVTQTPRYLIKTRGQQVTLSCSPISGHRSVSWYQQTPGQGLQFLFEYFSETQRNKGNFPGRFSGRQFSNSRSEMNVSTLELGDSALYLCASSRLGHADNEQFFGPGTRLTVL.

The CDR3 is CASSYAGQSYEQYF. The CDR3 coding sequence is TGTGCCAGCAGTTACGCGGGACAGTCCTACGAGCAGTACTTC. The chain has TRBV6-5 and TRBJ2-7, with D tentatively TRBD1 (7 bases). Germline CDR1 reads MNHEY; CDR2 reads SVGAGI. The CDR3 extends over 14 amino acids. Deletions cut 2 bases from V and 1 base from J, with 9 bases between.

The rearrangement links TRBV5-1 to TRBJ1-2, with 12 bases aligning to TRBD1. V trimming: 0 bases; J trimming: 4 bases; junction bases outside the gene matches: 10. CDR3 length: 18 amino acids. The V gene's germline CDR1 is SGHRS and CDR2 YFSETQ. The CDR3 DNA sequence: TGCGCCAGCAGCTTGGATGGGACAGGGGGCGTGATAAGCTATGGCTACACCTTC. Protein sequence: CASSLDGTGGVISYGYTF.

The genes are TRBV10-3 and TRBJ1-1, with D perhaps TRBD1 (6 bases). Germline CDR1 ENHRY, CDR2 SYGVKD. Between the trimmed V and J ends, which lost 3 bases and 5 bases, there was a span of 10 bases. The CDR3 consists of 13 residues. The CDR3 DNA reads TGTGCCATCAGTGACAGGGGAGAAACTGAAGCTTTCTTT. Encoded protein: CAISDRGETEAFF.

This chain joins TRBV7-9 and TRBJ1-2, with unresolved D. This CDR3 is 8 amino acids long. Deletions cut 11 bases from V and 7 bases from J, with 5 bases between. In germline, CDR1 is SEHNR, CDR2 FQNEAQ (reference sequence). The CDR3 sequence is CAQSGYTF. The DNA for the CDR3 is TGTGCCCAGAGTGGCTACACCTTC.

This chain uses TRBV6-1 with TRBJ2-3, with D perhaps matching TRBD1 or TRBD2 (6 bases each). The CDR3 is made up of 15 amino acids. Per germline, CDR1 MNHNS and CDR2 SASEGT. V lost 5 bases, J lost 2 bases, and 14 bases lay in between. CDR3 loop: CASSLEGGHTDTQYF. The DNA for the CDR3 is TGTGCCAGCAGTCTAGAGGGGGGCCACACAGATACGCAGTATTTT.

The chain recombines TRBV10-3 with TRBJ1-1; D is undetermined. The CDR3 sequence is 13 residues long. V was clipped by 2 bases and J by 1 base, with 5 bases between them. The germline V gene encodes CDR1 ENHRY and CDR2 SYGVKD. The CDR3 bases are TGTGCCATCAGTGAGCCCTCGAACACTGAAGCTTTCTTT. Translation: CAISEPSNTEAFF.

V gene TRBV7-8 combines with J gene TRBJ2-7; D is possibly TRBD2 (5 bases). The CDR3 spans 16 residues. Per germline, CDR1 SGHVS and CDR2 FQNEAQ. Trimming shortened V by 1 base and J by 3 bases, and 16 bases separated the two germline ends. The CDR3 sequence: CASSLGGLLGVYEQYF. The CDR3 DNA is TGTGCCAGCAGCTTAGGTGGCCTCCTCGGGGTCTACGAGCAGTACTTC. Filled out from reference TRBV7-8 and TRBJ2-7, the complete variable domain reads GAGVSQSPRYKVAKRGQDVALRCDPISGHVSLFWYQQALGQGPEFLTYFQNEAQLDKSGLPSDRFFAERPEGSVSTLKIQRTQQEDSAVYLCASSLGGLLGVYEQYFGPGTRLTVT.

CDR3 residues: CASNSSPNEQFF. The DNA of the CDR3 is TGTGCCAGCAACAGTTCCCCCAATGAGCAGTTCTTC. This sequence joins TRBV2 and TRBJ2-1; the D is unclear. Germline V gives CDR1 SNHLY, CDR2 FYNNEI. The CDR3 loop spans 12 amino acids. V dropped 7 bases and J dropped 6 bases, with 10 bases sitting between them.

The J gene is TRBJ2-7, the V gene TRBV2, with 8 positions matching TRBD2. The germline gives CDR1 SNHLY, CDR2 FYNNEI. The CDR3 has 15 residues. V trimming: 6 bases; J trimming: 3 bases; junction bases outside the gene matches: 10. The CDR3 bases are TGTGCCAGCAGCCTCCAGGGAGCGGGAGTCTACGAGCAGTACTTC. It codes for CASSLQGAGVYEQYF.

About this clone itself: Other DNA sequences in the sample encode the same CDR3. The genes are TRBV9 and TRBJ2-1; possibly TRBD1 for D (5 bases). Looked up from germline, CDR1 is SGDLS and CDR2 is YYNGEE. Between the trimmed V and J ends, which lost 4 bases and 4 bases, there was a span of 9 bases. The CDR3 is made up of 13 amino acids. This CDR3 is CASSFRQYNEQFF. In nucleotides, the CDR3 is TGTGCCAGCAGCTTCCGACAGTACAATGAGCAGTTCTTC.

The CDR3 reads CASSVAGGGEQYF. For the CDR3, the DNA is TGTGCCAGCAGCGTAGCGGGGGGTGGCGAGCAGTACTTC. V and J are TRBV9 and TRBJ2-7, with TRBD2 matching 7 bases. With V trimmed by 0 bases and J by 6 bases, 3 bases remained unmatched. This CDR3 comprises 13 residues. Germline CDR1 SGDLS, CDR2 YYNGEE.

Here the CDR3 DNA reads TGTGCCAGCAATAAATTCGGTGGAGGGTCCACTGAAGCTTTCTTT. Translated, it gives CASNKFGGGSTEAFF. The chain uses TRBV11-3 and TRBJ1-1; no clear D gene. The V gene's germline CDR1 is SGHNT and CDR2 YENEEA. Trimming stripped 7 bases from V and 4 bases from J, with 19 bases between. The length of the CDR3 is 15 residues.

V usage is TRBV19 and J usage is TRBJ1-4; D is perhaps TRBD1 (5 bases). V was cut by 5 bases and J by 0 bases, with 10 bases left in between. CDR3 length: 15 amino acids. Germline V gives CDR1 LNHDA, CDR2 SQIVND (reference sequence). The CDR3 here is CASSDRQTTNEKLFF. The CDR3, as DNA: TGTGCCAGTAGTGACAGACAAACAACTAATGAAAAACTGTTTTTT.

V usage is TRBV18 and J usage is TRBJ2-1, with TRBD2 matching over 15 bases. The trim removed 0 bases at V and 6 bases at J, leaving 9 bases unmatched. CDR3 length: 19 residues. The germline CDR1 and CDR2 sequences are KGHSH and LQKENI. The CDR3 spells CASSPPGLAGGPGRNEQFF. As DNA, the CDR3 is TGTGCCAGCTCACCACCTGGACTAGCGGGAGGGCCGGGGCGCAATGAGCAGTTCTTC.

The gene calls are TRBV19 and TRBJ2-7, with D possibly called TRBD1 or TRBD2 (8 bases each). Trimming stripped 5 bases from V and 2 bases from J, with 16 bases between. CDR1 and CDR2 (germline): LNHDA, SQIVND (reference sequence). The CDR3 is made up of 15 amino acids. DNA of the CDR3: TGTGCCAGTAGTCTCGACAGGGGACTAGCCTACGAGCAGTACTTC. It yields the protein CASSLDRGLAYEQYF. Using reference TRBV19 and TRBJ2-7 for the parts outside the CDR3, the full variable domain is DGGITQSPKYLFRKEGQNVTLSCEQNLNHDAMYWYRQDPGQGLRLIYYSQIVNDFQKGDIAEGYSVSREKKESFPLTVTSAQKNPTAFYLCASSLDRGLAYEQYFGPGTRLTVT.

This clone was seen a few times. The chain employs TRBV18 and TRBJ1-1; TRBD1 matches 11 bases. Germline trimming cut 6 bases from V and 5 bases from J; bases unmatched to any gene: 2. CDR3 length: 13 amino acids. Germline lookup yields CDR1 KGHSH and CDR2 LQKENI. The CDR3 loop reads CASSDRGLTEAFF. CDR3 DNA sequence: TGTGCCAGCTCGGACAGGGGGCTGACTGAAGCTTTCTTT.

The sample holds one count of this clone. The chain couples TRBV5-7 to TRBJ2-4; maybe TRBD1 (5 bases). TRBV5-7 is classed as an ORF, of uncertain function. Trimming pared 1 base from V and 7 bases from J, leaving 12 bases between. This CDR3 is 14 amino acids long. The CDR3 region is CASSLYLGRNIQYF. CDR3 bases: TGTGCCAGCAGCTTGTATCTGGGGCGGAACATTCAGTACTTC.

The chain carries TRBV29-1 and TRBJ1-2, with 8 bases aligning to TRBD1. After removal of 7 bases from V and 7 bases from J, the junction contained 8 bases not matched to a gene. Germline V gene sequence: CDR1 SQVTM, CDR2 ANQGSEA. The CDR3 runs to 12 residues. The CDR3 loop reads CSAPGQGSGYTF. The CDR3 DNA is TGCAGCGCTCCTGGACAGGGTTCTGGCTACACCTTC.

The V gene is TRBV28, the J gene TRBJ2-7; D tentatively fits TRBD1 or TRBD2 (5 bases each). The CDR3 is 15 amino acids. V was shortened by 4 bases and J by 6 bases, with 19 bases between the two germline ends. CDR1 and CDR2 (germline): MDHEN, SYDVKM. The CDR3 DNA is TGTGCCAGCAGTTCCGCCGGGCCCTTTGGGGGCGAGCAGTACTTC. Its translation is CASSSAGPFGGEQYF.